Presented here are 3 T cell receptor beta chains from one specimen sequenced in a study of PD-1 blockade in classical Hodgkin lymphoma. Some clones are missing from TCRdb's copy, which holds only in-frame ones; the method was immunoSEQ multiplex PCR. The table shows about 90,000 clones, with about 83% occurring only once. The time point was: cycle 4 day 1 (C4D1), after 6 weeks of nivolumab. All patients experienced relapse after autologous stem cell transplantation, and brentuximab vedotin exposure was variable. The sample was peripheral blood mononuclear cells (PBMCs), taken before the fourth cycle of nivolumab. Every receptor here comes from a human donor with classical Hodgkin lymphoma.

V and J are TRBV30 and TRBJ1-5; D is possibly TRBD1 (5 bases). This CDR3 region has 13 residues. V was trimmed by 7 bases and J by 3 bases, leaving 13 bases between them. Germline V gene data show CDR1 as GTSNPN and CDR2 as SVGIG (reference sequence). CDR3 loop: CAYSWGLNQPQHF. Written as DNA, the CDR3 is TGTGCCTACTCTTGGGGCCTCAATCAGCCCCAGCATTTT. Supplemented by reference TRBV30 and TRBJ1-5, the full variable domain reads SQTIHQWPATLVQPVGSPLSLECTVEGTSNPNLYWYRQAAGRGLQLLFYSVGIGQISSEVPQNLSASRPQDRQFILSSKKLLLSDSGFYLCAYSWGLNQPQHFGDGTRLSIL.

This clone was counted a single time. This chain connects TRBV10-3 to TRBJ1-2; 8 nucleotides agree with TRBD1. Germline V gene sequence: CDR1 ENHRY, CDR2 SYGVKD. Losses at the gene ends were 4 bases for V and 6 bases for J; bases not matched to a gene: 4. The CDR3 is 13 residues long. The CDR3 loop is CAISGTGLDGYTF. The CDR3 nucleotides are TGTGCCATCAGTGGGACAGGGCTGGATGGCTACACCTTC.

The chain has TRBV6-1 and TRBJ2-2; no clear D. CDR1 and CDR2 from the germline V gene are MNHNS and SASEGT. The CDR3 loop spans 14 amino acids. With 2 bases removed from V and 4 bases from J, the gap between germline ends came to 8 bases. This chain's CDR3 is CASSERQVTGELFF. Written as DNA, the CDR3 is TGTGCCAGCAGTGAACGGCAGGTCACCGGGGAGCTGTTTTTT.